A selection of T cell receptor beta chains follows, all from one sample in a study of T-cell memory formation after mild COVID-19. Each CDR3 protein gets one entry after TCRdb re-called the 5' RACE reads with MiXCR. Here the sample spans tens of thousands of distinct CDR3 sequences, around 15% being singletons. Sequencing input: PBMCs or a T cell subset sorted from them (not recorded which). The receptors come from a man younger than 35 who had mild COVID-19 (a few samples of this study predate the infection). Cell type and time point are not known. CDR3s include the opening cysteine and the closing phenylalanine or tryptophan. Each record gives: CDR3 DNA, CDR3 protein, D gene, V gene, clone size, J gene. D genes are given only for firm matches. Rows give clone size only sometimes, using once, few, many, or a class for an expanded clone.

TGTGCCAGCAGTACCACGACCGGGGTGGCCGGGTACGGGGAGCTGTTTTTT,CASSTTTGVAGYGELFF,-,TRBV6-5,-,TRBJ2-2
TGTGCCAGCACCCCGGGGGCGTACAATGAGCAGTTCTTC,CASTPGAYNEQFF,-,TRBV11-1,few,TRBJ2-1
TGTGCCAGCAGCCCAGGGTACCAGCCCCAGCATTTT,CASSPGYQPQHF,-,TRBV6-6,-,TRBJ1-5
TGTGCCAGCAGTGAAGCGGTGGACAGTCTTGCAACTAATGAAAAACTGTTTTTT,CASSEAVDSLATNEKLFF,-,TRBV6-1,-,TRBJ1-4
TGTGCCAGCAGCCAAGACGGGCATGAGCAGTTCTTC,CASSQDGHEQFF,-,TRBV4-2,many,TRBJ2-1
TGCGCCAGCAGCCAGAGTGGGCAGGGCACAGATACGCAGTATTTT,CASSQSGQGTDTQYF,-,TRBV4-3,many,TRBJ2-3
TGTGCCAGCAGCCCCGGGACAAACACTGAAGCTTTCTTT,CASSPGTNTEAFF,-,TRBV7-9,many,TRBJ1-1
TGCGCCAGCAGCCAAGATTTGAGGGGCACTGAAGCTTTCTTT,CASSQDLRGTEAFF,-,TRBV4-3,few,TRBJ1-1
TGCGCCAGCAGCCAAGATCGCGTGGCACTCGGGTTCAAAGAAACAGATACGCAGTATTTT,CASSQDRVALGFKETDTQYF,-,TRBV4-1,few,TRBJ2-3
TGTGCCAGCAGCACTCGGACGGGAACCTACGAGCAGTACTTC,CASSTRTGTYEQYF,-,TRBV5-5,-,TRBJ2-7
TGCGCCAGCAGCCAAGACTCCCACGAGCAGTACTTC,CASSQDSHEQYF,-,TRBV4-1,few,TRBJ2-7
TGTGCCAGCAGCGCGGGAGATTATGGCTACACCTTC,CASSAGDYGYTF,-,TRBV5-4,-,TRBJ1-2
TGCGCCAGCAGCCAAGAGTCGGGTTACAATGAGCAGTTCTTC,CASSQESGYNEQFF,-,TRBV4-3,few,TRBJ2-1
TGTGCCAGCAGCTTCGGGGGCCAGTTACTCTATGGCTACACCTTC,CASSFGGQLLYGYTF,-,TRBV7-9,-,TRBJ1-2
TGCAGTGCTATACGACCTAGCGGGGGACGGTACCAAGAGACCCAGTACTTC,CSAIRPSGGRYQETQYF,TRBD2,TRBV20-1,few,TRBJ2-5
TGTGCCAGCAGTCCCGAGGTGGGGGAAAACACTGAAGCTTTCTTT,CASSPEVGENTEAFF,-,TRBV12-3/TRBV12-4,-,TRBJ1-1
TGTGCCAGCAGCTCGACATCTGGAAACACCATATATTTT,CASSSTSGNTIYF,-,TRBV13,-,TRBJ1-3
TGTGCCAGCAGTACAACAGGGGGCGGGTCCCAGCATTTT,CASSTTGGGSQHF,TRBD1,TRBV12-3/TRBV12-4,-,TRBJ1-5
TGTGCCAGCAGTTATTCGGGTCGCGGAAAGAATGAAAAACTGTTTTTT,CASSYSGRGKNEKLFF,-,TRBV6-2/TRBV6-3,-,TRBJ1-4
TGTGCCAGCAGCCAGGGGACATGGGATGAGCAGTTCTTC,CASSQGTWDEQFF,-,TRBV11-2,-,TRBJ2-1
TGTGCCAGCAGTTACATTGGTACAGGGAGAACTGAAGCTTTCTTT,CASSYIGTGRTEAFF,-,TRBV6-2/TRBV6-3,few,TRBJ1-1
TGTGCCAGCACACTAGCGGGGGGAGATACGCAGTATTTT,CASTLAGGDTQYF,TRBD2,TRBV12-3/TRBV12-4,few,TRBJ2-3
TGTGCCAGCAGCTTAGACCCGGGACTAGCGGGGACCCAGTACTTC,CASSLDPGLAGTQYF,TRBD2,TRBV11-2,-,TRBJ2-5
TGTGCCAGCAGCTTATTACAGACGGAGACCCAGTACTTC,CASSLLQTETQYF,-,TRBV7-3,-,TRBJ2-5
TGTGCCAGCAGTGAACCGGGGGCGAATGGCTACACCTTC,CASSEPGANGYTF,-,TRBV25-1,-,TRBJ1-2
TGCGCCAGCAGCTCGTCTAGCAGCACAGATACGCAGTATTTT,CASSSSSSTDTQYF,-,TRBV5-1,few,TRBJ2-3
TGCAGCGTCCCCTTAGGAGGTACCCTTGGCTACACCTTC,CSVPLGGTLGYTF,-,TRBV29-1,few,TRBJ1-2
TGTGCCACGGACAGGGTGAACACTGAAGCTTTCTTT,CATDRVNTEAFF,TRBD1,TRBV6-6,-,TRBJ1-1
TGCGCCAGCAGCCTCAACCCCCCTGGACTAGCGGGGGGAGTAGGCAATGAGCAGTTCTTC,CASSLNPPGLAGGVGNEQFF,TRBD2,TRBV5-1,few,TRBJ2-1
TGCGCCAGCACAATTCGGGGAATGAGGAGGCCCGAGCAGTACTTC,CASTIRGMRRPEQYF,-,TRBV5-1,few,TRBJ2-7
TGTGCCAGCAGTTTAGCGCTAGGCAGGAGCTATGGCTACACCTTC,CASSLALGRSYGYTF,-,TRBV12-3/TRBV12-4,many,TRBJ1-2
TGTGCCAGCAGCTTGGGTCAGAACAATGAGCAGTTCTTC,CASSLGQNNEQFF,-,TRBV7-9,many,TRBJ2-1
TGTGCCAGCAGTGTTGGTTGGACCGGGGAGCTGTTTTTT,CASSVGWTGELFF,-,TRBV6-1,-,TRBJ2-2
TGTGCCAGCGAGGGAGGCCAAGAGACCCAGTACTTC,CASEGGQETQYF,-,TRBV6-2/TRBV6-3,few,TRBJ2-5
TGCAGCGTTGTGCACTACGCCGGGGAGCTGTTTTTT,CSVVHYAGELFF,-,TRBV29-1,few,TRBJ2-2
TGTGCCAGCAGCTTACTAGGGGGCGGCACAGATACGCAGTATTTT,CASSLLGGGTDTQYF,TRBD1,TRBV7-9,few,TRBJ2-3
TGCGCCAGCAGCTTACGGTACTCCAACTATGGCTACACCTTC,CASSLRYSNYGYTF,-,TRBV5-1,-,TRBJ1-2
TGTGCCAGCAGCTTAGTGTTGGGGAGCACAAACACCGGGGAGCTGTTTTTT,CASSLVLGSTNTGELFF,-,TRBV7-8,-,TRBJ2-2
TGCAGTGCTAGTCGGGTCCGGAACACTGAAGCTTTCTTT,CSASRVRNTEAFF,-,TRBV20-1,few,TRBJ1-1
TGTGCCAGCACCAAAGAGGGGGGGACCCCAGGGGATACGCAGTATTTT,CASTKEGGTPGDTQYF,-,TRBV12-3/TRBV12-4,-,TRBJ2-3
TGTGCCAGTAGTATTAGCGGCTCACCCCTTACAGCTTTCTTT,CASSISGSPLTAFF,-,TRBV19,-,TRBJ1-1
TGTGCCAGCAGTTTGAGGTCTGGGGCCAACGTCCTGACTTTC,CASSLRSGANVLTF,-,TRBV27,-,TRBJ2-6
TGTGCCAGCAGGCGAGGACAGATTTCACCCCTCCACTTT,CASRRGQISPLHF,-,TRBV12-3/TRBV12-4,few,TRBJ1-6
TGTGCCAGCAGACCAGGGGCGAATCAGCCCCAGCATTTT,CASRPGANQPQHF,-,TRBV12-3/TRBV12-4,-,TRBJ1-5
TGTGCCAGCAGTTACTCGGGGGCGGACAATTCACCCCTCCACTTT,CASSYSGADNSPLHF,-,TRBV6-2/TRBV6-3,many,TRBJ1-6
TGCGCCAGCAGCCAAGTACAGGGGATAAACTACGAGCAGTACTTC,CASSQVQGINYEQYF,TRBD1,TRBV4-1,-,TRBJ2-7
TGTGCCAGCAGCTTCCTTCCCCGGGAGAGCGAAGGGGAGACCCAGTACTTC,CASSFLPRESEGETQYF,-,TRBV11-3,-,TRBJ2-5
TGTGCCAGCAGCCCCACATACTCTGGAAACACCATATATTTT,CASSPTYSGNTIYF,-,TRBV14,-,TRBJ1-3
TGTGCCAGCAGTGAAGGACAGGGTCCCATGAACACTGAAGCTTTCTTT,CASSEGQGPMNTEAFF,TRBD1,TRBV6-1,-,TRBJ1-1
TGTGCCACCGGGGTCATATCCAGTCGCAATGAGCAGTTCTTC,CATGVISSRNEQFF,-,TRBV27,many,TRBJ2-1
TGTGCCAGCAGTTTTACTAGCAGCTCCTACGAGCAGTACTTC,CASSFTSSSYEQYF,-,TRBV12-3/TRBV12-4,few,TRBJ2-7
TGTGCCAGCAGCTTAGTCGGCAGGACGGCGGGCTACACCTTC,CASSLVGRTAGYTF,-,TRBV7-2,few,TRBJ1-2
TGTGCCAGTAAGGGAGGTGGCTACACCTTC,CASKGGGYTF,-,TRBV19,many,TRBJ1-2